This T cell receptor beta chain was sequenced during a study of post-analysis software for immune sequencing data. Regarding this clonotype: Its cognate antigen is unknown.

The authors incorporated unique molecular identifiers into the TCR beta cDNA libraries. It was from about 0.98 to 11 million T cells that some 500,000 cDNA molecules came. TCRdb called the PCR reads again in MiXCR, with one record for every CDR3 protein. The table includes some 190,000 distinct CDR3 sequences, 25% to 30% detected once. Study results and caveats: Compared with controls, patients showed significantly lower normalized Chao1 diversity. TRBV5-6, TRBV5-1 and TRBV20-1 belonged to a set of roughly 5 TRBV segments that were more frequent in patients than controls.

V was pared by 5 bases and J by 0 bases, with 13 bases between. The CDR3 has 15 amino acids. The germline CDR1 and CDR2 sequences are DFQATT and SNEGSKA (reference sequence). The chain employs TRBV20-1 and TRBJ2-2, with a weak D call TRBD2 (6 bases). The clonotype comes from a girl aged 2-17 years with multiple sclerosis. The specimen sequenced was blood. The CDR3 nucleotides are TGCAGTGCTGGCGGGGCGATACCGAACACCGGGGAGCTGTTTTTT. Its protein product is CSAGGAIPNTGELFF.